This TCR beta chain comes out of a study of T cell responses to AZD1222 COVID-19 vaccine. Whole-study findings and limits: Among vaccine-associated CD4 TCRs, coverage spanned spike, with dominance at 160-218 and 743-854. The donors showed a predominance of white British ancestry and of females, with possible underestimation of clonal diversity. Recipients of AZD1222 seropositive at baseline numbered only five or six. Nearly half of unique spike-specific TCRs reportedly avoided B.1.351 and B.1.1.7 mutated regions.

TCRdb keeps only in-frame clones here, not all; method: immunoSEQ multiplex PCR. The sample records roughly 150,000 clones, about 87% being singletons. As for this clone: Its target is not known. Sequence at one end of the junction differs from germline and may be a read error.

Germline CDR1 reads SSHAT; CDR2 reads FNYEAQ (reference sequence). This CDR3 comprises 15 residues. This chain connects TRBV7-7 to TRBJ1-1; D uncertain. The sample consisted of peripheral blood, taken on day 0 of MenACWY control vaccination. The receptor was isolated from an adult in good health. The CDR3 sequence is CASSPPPSGNTEAFF. As DNA, the CDR3 is TGTGCTAGCAGCCCCCCCCCGAGCGGGAACACTGAAGCTTTCTTT.